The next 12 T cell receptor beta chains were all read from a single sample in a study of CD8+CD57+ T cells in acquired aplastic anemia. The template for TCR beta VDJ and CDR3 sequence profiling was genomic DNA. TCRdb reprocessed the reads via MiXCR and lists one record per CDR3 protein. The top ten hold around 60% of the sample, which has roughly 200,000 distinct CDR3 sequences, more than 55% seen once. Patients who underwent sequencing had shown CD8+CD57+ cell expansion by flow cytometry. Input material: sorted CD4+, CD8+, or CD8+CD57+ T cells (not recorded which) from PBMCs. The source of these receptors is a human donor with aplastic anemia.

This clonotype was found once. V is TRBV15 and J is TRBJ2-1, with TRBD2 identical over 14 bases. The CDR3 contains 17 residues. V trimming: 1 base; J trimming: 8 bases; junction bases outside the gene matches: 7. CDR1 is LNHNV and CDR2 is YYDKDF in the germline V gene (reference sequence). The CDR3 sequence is CATSRGSTSGGADEQFF. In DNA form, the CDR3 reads TGTGCCACCAGCAGAGGCTCGACTAGCGGGGGGGCCGATGAGCAGTTCTTC. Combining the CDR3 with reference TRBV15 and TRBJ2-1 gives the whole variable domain DAMVIQNPRYQVTQFGKPVTLSCSQTLNHNVMYWYQQKSSQAPKLLFHYYDKDFNNEADTPDNFQSRRPNTSFCFLDIRSPGLGDTAMYLCATSRGSTSGGADEQFFGPGTRLTVL.

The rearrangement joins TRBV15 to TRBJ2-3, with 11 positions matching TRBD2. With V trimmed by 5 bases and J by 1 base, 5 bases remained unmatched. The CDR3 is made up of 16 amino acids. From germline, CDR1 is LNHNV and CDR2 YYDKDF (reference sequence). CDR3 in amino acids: CATSAGLAAGTDTQYF. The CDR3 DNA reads TGTGCCACCAGCGCGGGACTAGCGGCGGGCACAGATACGCAGTATTTT.

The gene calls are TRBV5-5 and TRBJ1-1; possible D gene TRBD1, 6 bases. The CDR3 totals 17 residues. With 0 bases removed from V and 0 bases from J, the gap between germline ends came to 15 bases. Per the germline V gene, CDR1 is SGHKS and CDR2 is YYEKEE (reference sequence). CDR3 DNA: TGTGCCAGCAGCTTGGAAGGGGGGATGGGGTTGAACACTGAAGCTTTCTTT. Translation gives CASSLEGGMGLNTEAFF.

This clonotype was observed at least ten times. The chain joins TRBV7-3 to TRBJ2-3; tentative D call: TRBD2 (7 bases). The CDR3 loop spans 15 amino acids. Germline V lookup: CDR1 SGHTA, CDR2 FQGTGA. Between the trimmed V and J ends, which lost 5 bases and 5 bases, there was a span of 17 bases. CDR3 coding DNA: TGTGCCAGCAGCGCGACCGGGGGGCAAAGAGATACGCAGTATTTT. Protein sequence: CASSATGGQRDTQYF.

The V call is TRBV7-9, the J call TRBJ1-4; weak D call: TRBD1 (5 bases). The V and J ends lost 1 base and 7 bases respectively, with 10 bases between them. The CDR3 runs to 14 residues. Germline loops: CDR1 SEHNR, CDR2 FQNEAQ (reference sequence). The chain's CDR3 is CASSLERGTEKLFF. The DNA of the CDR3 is TGTGCCAGCAGCTTAGAGAGGGGCACTGAAAAACTGTTTTTT.

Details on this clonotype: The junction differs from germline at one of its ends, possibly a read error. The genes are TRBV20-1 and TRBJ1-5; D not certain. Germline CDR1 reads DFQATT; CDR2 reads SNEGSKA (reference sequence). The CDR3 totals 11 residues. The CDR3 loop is CSARDQETQHF. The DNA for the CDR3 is TGCAGTGCAAGAGATCAGGAGACCCAGCATTTT.

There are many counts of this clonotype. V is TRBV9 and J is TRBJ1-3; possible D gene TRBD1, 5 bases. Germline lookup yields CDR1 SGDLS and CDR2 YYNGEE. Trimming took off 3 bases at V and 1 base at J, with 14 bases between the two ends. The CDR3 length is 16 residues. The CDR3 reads CASSGLSGPSGNTIYF. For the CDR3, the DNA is TGTGCCAGCAGCGGGCTATCAGGGCCGTCTGGAAACACCATATATTTT.

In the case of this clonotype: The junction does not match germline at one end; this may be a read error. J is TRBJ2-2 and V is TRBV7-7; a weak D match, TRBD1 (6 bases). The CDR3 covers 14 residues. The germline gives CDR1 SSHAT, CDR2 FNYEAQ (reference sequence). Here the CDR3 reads CASSLETGTGELFF. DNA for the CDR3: TGCGCCAGCAGCTTAGAAACAGGGACCGGGGAGCTGTTTTTT.

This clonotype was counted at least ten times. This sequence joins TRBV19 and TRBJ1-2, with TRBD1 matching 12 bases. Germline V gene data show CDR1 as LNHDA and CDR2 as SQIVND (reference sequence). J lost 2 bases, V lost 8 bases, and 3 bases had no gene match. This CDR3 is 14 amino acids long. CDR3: CASGTGGQNYGYTF. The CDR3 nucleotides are TGTGCCAGTGGGACAGGGGGCCAGAACTATGGCTACACCTTC.

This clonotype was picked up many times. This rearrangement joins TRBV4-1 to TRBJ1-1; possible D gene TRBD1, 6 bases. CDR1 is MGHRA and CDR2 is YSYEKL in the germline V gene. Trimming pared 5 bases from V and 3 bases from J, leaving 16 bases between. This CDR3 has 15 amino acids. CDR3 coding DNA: TGCGCCAGCAGCGATCGCGGGAGGGGGGACACTGAAGCTTTCTTT. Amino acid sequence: CASSDRGRGDTEAFF.

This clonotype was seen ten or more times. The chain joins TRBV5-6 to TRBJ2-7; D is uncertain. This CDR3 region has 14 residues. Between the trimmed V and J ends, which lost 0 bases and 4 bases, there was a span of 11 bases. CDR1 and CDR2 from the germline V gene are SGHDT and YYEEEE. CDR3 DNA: TGTGCCAGCAGCTTGGGGGTGGGTACATACGAGCAGTACTTC. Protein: CASSLGVGTYEQYF.

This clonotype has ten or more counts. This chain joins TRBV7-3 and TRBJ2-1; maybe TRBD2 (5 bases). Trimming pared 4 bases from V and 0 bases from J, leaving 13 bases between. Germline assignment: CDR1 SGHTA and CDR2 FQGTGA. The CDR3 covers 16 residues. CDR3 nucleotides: TGTGCCAGCAGCTCGAGTGCCGGGAACTCCTACAATGAGCAGTTCTTC. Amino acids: CASSSSAGNSYNEQFF.